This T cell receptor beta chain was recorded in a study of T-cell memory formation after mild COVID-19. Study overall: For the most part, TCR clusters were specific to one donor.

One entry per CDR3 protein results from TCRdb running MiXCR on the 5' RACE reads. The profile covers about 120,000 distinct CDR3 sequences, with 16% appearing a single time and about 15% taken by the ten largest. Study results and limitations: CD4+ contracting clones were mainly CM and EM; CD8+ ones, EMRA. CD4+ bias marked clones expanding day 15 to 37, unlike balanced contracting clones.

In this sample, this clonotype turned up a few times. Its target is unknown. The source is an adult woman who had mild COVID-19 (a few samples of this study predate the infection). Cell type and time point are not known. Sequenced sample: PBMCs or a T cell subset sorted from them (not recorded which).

The CDR3 protein is CASRERTGVEFLTDTQYF. As DNA, the CDR3 is TGTGCCAGCAGAGAACGGACAGGGGTGGAGTTTCTCACAGATACGCAGTATTTT. The chain uses TRBV6-1 and TRBJ2-3; TRBD1 aligns across 9 bases. Per the germline V gene, CDR1 is MNHNS and CDR2 is SASEGT. The CDR3 sequence is 18 residues long. The junction had 15 bases not matched to a gene; V was cut back by 6 bases and J by 2 bases.